What follows are 32 T cell receptor beta chains derived from one specimen sequenced in a study of blood T cell repertoires in COVID-19 (dated by TCRdb to the early 2020s). The method behind the library was the immunoSEQ multiplex PCR assay. In its TCRdb copy, this immuneACCESS table keeps in-frame sequences only and misses some clones. Where compared with another copy, unresolved V genes explain less than half of these, and the others have no known cause. In all, the sample holds tens of thousands of clones, and 80% to 90% of those were seen once. In total, the top ten clones hold 9.5% to 15% of the sample. The source material was peripheral blood. The receptor set was obtained from a human donor with active COVID-19. The donor label of this sample is uncertain.

The J gene is TRBJ2-7, the V gene TRBV7-2, with 8 positions matching TRBD1. V was clipped by 3 bases and J by 3 bases; unmatched bases: 7. Germline values: CDR1 SGHTA, CDR2 FQGNSA. The CDR3 is made up of 15 amino acids. The DNA of the CDR3 is TGTGCCAGCAGCTTTAGCTTCGGACAGGGCTACGAGCAGTACTTC. It encodes CASSFSFGQGYEQYF.

The chain carries TRBV18 and TRBJ2-7, with no clear D. This CDR3 spans 13 amino acids. Deletions cut 2 bases from V and 6 bases from J, with 11 bases between. Germline V gives CDR1 KGHSH, CDR2 LQKENI. CDR3 sequence (DNA): TGTGCCAGCTCACCAGTCGACTCGGGCGAGCAGTACTTC. It encodes CASSPVDSGEQYF.

The chain recombines TRBV18 with TRBJ1-6; possibly TRBD1 for D (6 bases). The CDR3 extends over 16 amino acids. Germline assignment: CDR1 KGHSH and CDR2 LQKENI. The germline V and J ends were trimmed by 2 bases and 3 bases, with 11 bases remaining between them. The CDR3 DNA sequence: TGTGCCAGCTCACCAAGCACAGGGAACTATAATTCACCCCTCCACTTT. As protein: CASSPSTGNYNSPLHF. Full variable domain (remainder filled in from reference TRBV18 and TRBJ1-6): NAGVMQNPRHLVRRRGQEARLRCSPMKGHSHVYWYRQLPEEGLKFMVYLQKENIIDESGMPKERFSAEFPKEGPSILRIQQVVRGDSAAYFCASSPSTGNYNSPLHFGNGTRLTVT.

V and J are TRBV5-4 and TRBJ2-1; TRBD2 matches 10 bases. V shed 4 bases and J 2 bases; nucleotides not matched to a gene: 6. The length of the CDR3 is 16 residues. Germline CDR1 reads SGHNT; CDR2 reads YYREEE (reference sequence). CDR3 nucleotides: TGTGCCAGCAGCGGCTTGAGCGGGGGGGCCTACAATGAGCAGTTCTTC. As protein: CASSGLSGGAYNEQFF. Based on the CDR3 plus reference TRBV5-4 and TRBJ2-1, the full variable domain is ETGVTQSPTHLIKTRGQQVTLRCSSQSGHNTVSWYQQALGQGPQFIFQYYREEENGRGNFPPRFSGLQFPNYSSELNVNALELDDSALYLCASSGLSGGAYNEQFFGPGTRLTVL.

The CDR3 here is CATSRDLQAGANVLTF. DNA of the CDR3: TGTGCCACCAGCAGAGATCTCCAGGCCGGGGCCAACGTCCTGACTTTC. The chain uses TRBV15 and TRBJ2-6; D not resolved. V was shortened by 0 bases and J by 4 bases, with 10 bases between the two germline ends. Per germline, CDR1 LNHNV and CDR2 YYDKDF (reference sequence). The CDR3 length is 16 residues.

This sequence joins TRBV28 and TRBJ2-1, with 10 nucleotides matching TRBD2. This CDR3 is 14 amino acids long. V lost 3 bases, J lost 7 bases, and 3 bases stayed unmatched. Germline V gene sequence: CDR1 MDHEN, CDR2 SYDVKM. The chain's CDR3 is CASSLPGLANEQFF. CDR3 DNA: TGTGCCAGCAGTTTGCCGGGACTAGCGAATGAGCAGTTCTTC.

The chain couples TRBV2 to TRBJ2-3, with D perhaps TRBD2 (5 bases). Trimming took off 2 bases at V and 7 bases at J, with 13 bases between the two ends. Germline loops: CDR1 SNHLY, CDR2 FYNNEI. The CDR3 spans 14 residues. The CDR3 DNA is TGTGCCAGCAGTGAACGGACTTCAGGTTATACGCAGTATTTT. Translating gives CASSERTSGYTQYF.

The chain joins TRBV5-6 to TRBJ2-6, with TRBD1 as a possible D gene (5 bases). From germline, CDR1 is SGHDT and CDR2 YYEEEE. The CDR3 loop spans 15 amino acids. Trimming removed 4 bases at V and 4 bases at J, with 12 bases between. CDR3 sequence (DNA): TGTGCCAGCAGCCCGCAGGGTGTGGGGGCCAACGTCCTGACTTTC. It codes for CASSPQGVGANVLTF. Filled out from reference TRBV5-6 and TRBJ2-6, the complete variable domain reads DAGVTQSPTHLIKTRGQQVTLRCSPKSGHDTVSWYQQALGQGPQFIFQYYEEEERQRGNFPDRFSGHQFPNYSSELNVNALLLGDSALYLCASSPQGVGANVLTFGAGSRLTVL.

This chain links TRBV10-3 with TRBJ2-1; 7 bases are a match to TRBD2. CDR1 and CDR2 (germline): ENHRY, SYGVKD. Trimming removed 8 bases from V and 4 bases from J; junction bases left unmatched: 8. This CDR3 has 14 residues. The CDR3 loop reads CAIGELAQYNEQFF. For the CDR3, the DNA is TGTGCCATCGGGGAACTAGCGCAATACAATGAGCAGTTCTTC.

V is TRBV10-3 and J is TRBJ2-2, with a tentative D call TRBD2 (6 bases). The CDR3 sequence is 16 residues long. CDR1 and CDR2 from the germline V gene are ENHRY and SYGVKD. The V end was cut by 6 bases, the J end by 5 bases, with 19 bases between. This chain's CDR3 is CAIRGGLRVQTGELFF. The DNA of the CDR3 is TGTGCCATCAGGGGGGGACTCCGGGTCCAAACCGGGGAGCTGTTTTTT.

The chain links TRBV27 to TRBJ1-4; 9 bases agree with TRBD1. Losses at the gene ends were 2 bases for V and 8 bases for J; bases not matched to a gene: 6. Germline V gives CDR1 MNHEY, CDR2 SMNVEV (reference sequence). CDR3 size: 15 residues. DNA for the CDR3: TGTGCCAGCAGTTTAACACAGGGGGCTTGGGAAAAACTGTTTTTT. Its translation is CASSLTQGAWEKLFF. The full variable domain, in which reference TRBV27 and TRBJ1-4 provide the parts outside the CDR3, is EAQVTQNPRYLITVTGKKLTVTCSQNMNHEYMSWYRQDPGLGLRQIYYSMNVEVTDKGDVPEGYKVSRKEKRNFPLILESPSPNQTSLYFCASSLTQGAWEKLFFGSGTQLSVL.

The chain couples TRBV19 to TRBJ2-1, with 11 bases matching TRBD2. The V and J ends lost 3 bases and 3 bases, in that order; junction bases with no gene match: 4. CDR1 and CDR2 (germline): LNHDA, SQIVND (reference sequence). This CDR3 contains 16 residues. In DNA, the CDR3 is TGTGCCAGTAGTATCCTAGCGGGAGGCCTCTACAATGAGCAGTTCTTC. This sequence encodes CASSILAGGLYNEQFF. Full variable domain (remainder filled in from reference TRBV19 and TRBJ2-1): DGGITQSPKYLFRKEGQNVTLSCEQNLNHDAMYWYRQDPGQGLRLIYYSQIVNDFQKGDIAEGYSVSREKKESFPLTVTSAQKNPTAFYLCASSILAGGLYNEQFFGPGTRLTVL.

The chain couples TRBV2 to TRBJ2-5; D gene uncertain. CDR3 length equals 14 residues. Germline V lookup: CDR1 SNHLY, CDR2 FYNNEI. V lost 6 bases and J 5 bases, leaving 16 bases between the germline ends. CDR3 sequence: CASSPFGVRETQYF. As DNA, the CDR3 is TGTGCCAGCAGCCCTTTCGGAGTTCGGGAGACCCAGTACTTC.

The J gene is TRBJ1-6, the V gene TRBV5-5, with a tentative D call TRBD1 (6 bases). V lost 4 bases to trimming and J lost 10 bases, with 15 bases between them. Germline CDR1 is SGHKS and CDR2 is YYEKEE (reference sequence). This CDR3 spans 14 amino acids. This CDR3 is CASSQGQLQSPLHF. CDR3 nucleotides: TGTGCCAGCAGCCAAGGACAGTTACAATCACCCCTCCACTTT.

This clone was seen only a few times. The chain uses TRBV18 and TRBJ2-5, with 8 nucleotides matching TRBD2. V shed 3 bases, J shed 1 base, and the junction held 4 bases outside the gene matches. There are 15 residues in the CDR3. Germline CDR1 KGHSH, CDR2 LQKENI. The chain's CDR3 is CASSPGGGPQETQYF. CDR3 coding DNA: TGTGCCAGCTCACCTGGCGGGGGGCCCCAAGAGACCCAGTACTTC.

V and J are TRBV6-1 and TRBJ2-7; TRBD1 aligns across 10 bases. V gave up 2 bases and J gave up 2 bases; unmatched junction bases: 3. There are 15 residues in the CDR3. From germline, CDR1 is MNHNS and CDR2 SASEGT. CDR3 in DNA: TGTGCCAGCAGTGAAAGGGACAGGGGCCCCTACGAGCAGTACTTC. Translation gives CASSERDRGPYEQYF.

V usage is TRBV3-1 (or the pseudogene TRBV3-2) and J usage is TRBJ2-5, with 8 bases aligning to TRBD1. The V and J ends lost 5 bases and 4 bases, in that order; junction bases with no gene match: 9. From germline, CDR1 is LGHDT and CDR2 YNNKEL (reference sequence). The CDR3 loop spans 15 amino acids. This CDR3 reads CASSAPWTGRETQYF. The CDR3 coding sequence is TGTGCCAGCAGCGCGCCTTGGACAGGGAGAGAGACCCAGTACTTC.

The V call is TRBV4-2, the J call TRBJ2-4; the D is unclear. V lost 2 bases, J lost 2 bases, and 10 bases lay in between. The CDR3 has 15 residues. Germline V gene lookup returns CDR1 LGHNA and CDR2 YNFKEQ. This chain's CDR3 is CASSQTTAPKNIQYF. CDR3 nucleotides: TGTGCCAGCAGCCAAACGACTGCCCCCAAAAACATTCAGTACTTC.

The rearrangement links TRBV24-1 to TRBJ1-1, with D tentatively TRBD1 (5 bases). Trimming left V 4 bases short and J 6 bases short, with 11 bases between. CDR1 is KGHDR, CDR2 SFDVKD, per germline. There are 13 residues in the CDR3. The CDR3 region is CATSEPGGAEAFF. CDR3 DNA sequence: TGTGCCACCAGTGAACCCGGGGGGGCTGAAGCTTTCTTT.

Only one count was recorded for this clone. The gene calls are TRBV2 and TRBJ2-2, with D possibly matching TRBD1 (6 bases). The CDR3 is 15 residues long. V was trimmed by 6 bases and J by 4 bases, leaving 15 bases between them. CDR1 and CDR2 from the germline V gene are SNHLY and FYNNEI. CDR3 nucleotide sequence: TGTGCCAGCAGCCCCCGAGGGGGTTCCACCGGGGAGCTGTTTTTT. It is translated as CASSPRGGSTGELFF.

This clone was detected a few times. The chain employs TRBV21-1 and TRBJ1-4. TRBV21-1 is termed a pseudogene. There are 15 residues in the CDR3. In DNA, the CDR3 is TGTGCCAGCCCCCGCGTCTCGAAGACTAATGAAAAACTGTTTTTT. This gives the protein CASPRVSKTNEKLFF.

This clone was recorded a few times. CDR3 DNA: TGTGCCAGCCGGGACAGGGGGCACTCAGGTGAAAAACTGTTTTTT. It codes for CASRDRGHSGEKLFF. The chain joins TRBV18 to TRBJ1-4; 12 nucleotides match TRBD1. Per germline, CDR1 KGHSH and CDR2 LQKENI. CDR3 size: 15 residues. The junction had 8 bases not matched to a gene; V was cut back by 8 bases and J by 7 bases.

The chain is built from TRBV18 and TRBJ1-1, with D tentatively TRBD1 (6 bases). This CDR3 has 16 amino acids. In germline, CDR1 is KGHSH, CDR2 LQKENI. V was shortened by 2 bases and J by 1 base, with 14 bases between the two germline ends. The CDR3 nucleotides read TGTGCCAGCTCACCAACACTCCCGGGACAGAACACTGAAGCTTTCTTT. This sequence encodes CASSPTLPGQNTEAFF.

The rearrangement joins TRBV6-6 to TRBJ2-3; 8 bases line up with TRBD2. Trimming took 6 bases from V and 8 from J; bases not matched to a gene: 16. The CDR3 loop spans 16 amino acids. The germline CDR1 and CDR2 sequences are MNHNY and SVGAGI (reference sequence). In DNA form, the CDR3 reads TGTGCCAGCAGGCAACCGGGGGGGGCCCAAGGGGGTACGCAGTATTTT. Translated, it gives CASRQPGGAQGGTQYF.

With regard to this clone: At one boundary the junction diverges from the germline segment, which might be a read error. Additional DNA sequences in this sample encode the identical CDR3. The genes are TRBV5-4 and TRBJ1-4; D unresolved. Germline V CDR1 and CDR2: SGHNT, YYREEE (reference sequence). The CDR3 spans 16 residues. CDR3 amino acids: CASSSRAGSANEKLFF. Written as DNA, the CDR3 is TGCGCCAGCAGCTCCCGGGCGGGATCGGCTAATGAAAAACTGTTTTTT.

V is TRBV7-2 and J is TRBJ2-4, with 12 nucleotides matching TRBD2. This CDR3 has 13 amino acids. Germline trimming cut 6 bases from V and 9 bases from J; bases unmatched to any gene: 3. Germline V gene lookup returns CDR1 SGHTA and CDR2 FQGNSA. DNA of the CDR3: TGTGCCAGCAGACTAGCGGGGGGTTTCATTCAGTACTTC. Translated, it gives CASRLAGGFIQYF.

The V and J genes are TRBV19 and TRBJ2-1; D is unresolved. Germline V gene sequence: CDR1 LNHDA, CDR2 SQIVND (reference sequence). The CDR3 length is 13 residues. V was pared by 4 bases and J by 6 bases, with 10 bases between. CDR3 protein: CASSKVSGNEQFF. The CDR3 nucleotides are TGTGCCAGTAGTAAAGTTTCGGGCAATGAGCAGTTCTTC.

V is TRBV7-9 and J is TRBJ1-6; no firm D call. V lost 1 base to trimming and J lost 0 bases, with 4 bases between them. The CDR3 covers 15 residues. CDR1 SEHNR and CDR2 FQNEAQ come from the germline V gene (reference sequence). In DNA form, the CDR3 reads TGTGCCAGCAGCTTAGTCAGCTCCTATAATTCACCCCTCCACTTT. The encoded protein is CASSLVSSYNSPLHF.

J is TRBJ1-4 and V is TRBV5-1; D perhaps matches TRBD1 (6 bases). Germline V lookup: CDR1 SGHRS, CDR2 YFSETQ. V was shortened by 0 bases and J by 8 bases, with 11 bases between the two germline ends. This CDR3 spans 14 amino acids. CDR3 in amino acids: CASSLEGGPEKLFF. DNA of the CDR3: TGCGCCAGCAGCTTGGAAGGGGGACCCGAAAAACTGTTTTTT. Full variable domain (outside the CDR3, taken from reference TRBV5-1 and TRBJ1-4): KAGVTQTPRYLIKTRGQQVTLSCSPISGHRSVSWYQQTPGQGLQFLFEYFSETQRNKGNFPGRFSGRQFSNSRSEMNVSTLELGDSALYLCASSLEGGPEKLFFGSGTQLSVL.

The rearrangement joins TRBV18 to TRBJ2-7; D unresolved. Trimming removed 3 bases from V and 7 bases from J, with 10 bases in between. From germline, CDR1 is KGHSH and CDR2 LQKENI. The CDR3 spans 12 residues. The CDR3: CASSPQREEQYF. CDR3 coding DNA: TGTGCCAGCTCACCGCAAAGAGAGGAGCAGTACTTC.

V usage is TRBV15 and J usage is TRBJ2-3; TRBD1 matches at 8 bases. There are 15 residues in the CDR3. The J segment lost 5 bases and the V segment lost 2 bases, leaving 6 bases of the junction unmatched. Germline V gene data show CDR1 as LNHNV and CDR2 as YYDKDF (reference sequence). CDR3 protein: CATSRQGALQDTQYF. As DNA, the CDR3 is TGTGCCACCAGCAGACAGGGGGCACTTCAAGATACGCAGTATTTT.

J is TRBJ1-3 and V is TRBV6-6; D is possibly TRBD1 (5 bases). Trimming removed 0 bases at V and 4 bases at J, with 10 bases between. The CDR3 loop spans 15 amino acids. Germline CDR1 reads MNHNY; CDR2 reads SVGAGI (reference sequence). Here the CDR3 reads CASSYSAGHGNTIYF. Written as DNA, the CDR3 is TGTGCCAGCAGTTACTCGGCAGGGCACGGAAACACCATATATTTT.